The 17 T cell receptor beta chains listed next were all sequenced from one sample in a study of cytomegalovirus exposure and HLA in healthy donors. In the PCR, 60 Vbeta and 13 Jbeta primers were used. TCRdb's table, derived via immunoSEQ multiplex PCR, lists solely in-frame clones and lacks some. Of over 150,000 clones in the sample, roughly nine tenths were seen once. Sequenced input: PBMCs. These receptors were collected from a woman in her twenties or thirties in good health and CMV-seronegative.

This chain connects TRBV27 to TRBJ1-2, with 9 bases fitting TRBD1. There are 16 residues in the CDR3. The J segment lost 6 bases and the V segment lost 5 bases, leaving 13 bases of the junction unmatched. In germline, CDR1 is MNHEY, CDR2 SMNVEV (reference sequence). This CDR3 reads CASSLSRTGVLDGYTF. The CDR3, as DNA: TGTGCCAGCAGTCTGAGCCGGACAGGGGTTCTGGATGGCTACACCTTC.

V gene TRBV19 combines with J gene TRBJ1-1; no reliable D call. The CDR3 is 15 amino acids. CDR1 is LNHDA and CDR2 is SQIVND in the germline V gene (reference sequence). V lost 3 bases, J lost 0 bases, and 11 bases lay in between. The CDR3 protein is CASSMRSALNTEAFF. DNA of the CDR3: TGTGCCAGTAGTATGAGGTCAGCTTTGAACACTGAAGCTTTCTTT.

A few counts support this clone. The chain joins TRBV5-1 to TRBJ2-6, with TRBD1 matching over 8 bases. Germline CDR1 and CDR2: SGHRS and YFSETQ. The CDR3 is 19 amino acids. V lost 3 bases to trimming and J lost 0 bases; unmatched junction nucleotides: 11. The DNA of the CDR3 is TGCGCCAGCAGCTACGGGACAGGCTTTACAAGCTCTGGGGCCAACGTCCTGACTTTC. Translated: CASSYGTGFTSSGANVLTF.

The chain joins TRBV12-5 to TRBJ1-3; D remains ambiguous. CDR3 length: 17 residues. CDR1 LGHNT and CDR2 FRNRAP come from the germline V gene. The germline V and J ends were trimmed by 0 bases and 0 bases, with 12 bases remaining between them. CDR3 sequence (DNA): TGTGCTAGTGGTTTGGTGGGTGGCGGCGTCTCTGGAAACACCATATATTTT. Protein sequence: CASGLVGGGVSGNTIYF.

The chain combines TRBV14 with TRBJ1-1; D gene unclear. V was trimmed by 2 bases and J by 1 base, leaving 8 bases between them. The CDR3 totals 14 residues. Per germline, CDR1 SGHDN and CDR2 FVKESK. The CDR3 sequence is CASSQIRGNTEAFF. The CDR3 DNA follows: TGTGCCAGCAGCCAAATCCGGGGGAACACTGAAGCTTTCTTT.

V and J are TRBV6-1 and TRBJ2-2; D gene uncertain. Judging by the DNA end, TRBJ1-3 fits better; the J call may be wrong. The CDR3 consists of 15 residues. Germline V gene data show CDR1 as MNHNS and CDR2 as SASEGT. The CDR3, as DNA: TGTGCCAGCAGTGAATTAGGAGGGTATGGAAACACCATATATTTT. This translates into CASSELGGYGNTIYF.

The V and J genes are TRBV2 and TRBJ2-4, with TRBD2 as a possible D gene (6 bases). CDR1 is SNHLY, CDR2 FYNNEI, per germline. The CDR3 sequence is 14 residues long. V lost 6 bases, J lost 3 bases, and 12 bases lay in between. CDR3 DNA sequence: TGTGCCAGCAGGGGTTGGGGAGGCAAAAACATTCAGTACTTC. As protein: CASRGWGGKNIQYF.

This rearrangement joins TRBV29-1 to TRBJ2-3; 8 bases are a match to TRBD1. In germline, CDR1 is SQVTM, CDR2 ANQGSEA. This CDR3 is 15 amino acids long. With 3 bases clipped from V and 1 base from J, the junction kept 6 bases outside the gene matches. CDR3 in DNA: TGCAGCGTTGACCCCCAGGGGGCGGGCACAGATACGCAGTATTTT. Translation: CSVDPQGAGTDTQYF.

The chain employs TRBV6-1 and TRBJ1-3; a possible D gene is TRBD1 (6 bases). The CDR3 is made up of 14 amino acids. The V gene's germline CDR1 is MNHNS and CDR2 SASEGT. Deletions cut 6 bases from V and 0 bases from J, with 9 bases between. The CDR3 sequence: CASSPQGSGNTIYF. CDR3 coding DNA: TGTGCCAGCAGCCCACAGGGCTCTGGAAACACCATATATTTT.

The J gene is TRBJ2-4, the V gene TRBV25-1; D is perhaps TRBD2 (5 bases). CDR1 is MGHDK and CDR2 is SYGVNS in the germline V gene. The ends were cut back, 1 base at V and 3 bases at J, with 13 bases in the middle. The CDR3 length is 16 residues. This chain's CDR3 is CASSELGVIGKNIQYF. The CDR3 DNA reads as TGTGCCAGCAGTGAATTGGGAGTGATAGGCAAAAACATTCAGTACTTC.

Here the CDR3 reads CASSAQDREVGELFF. DNA of the CDR3: TGTGCCAGCAGCGCCCAGGACAGGGAAGTCGGGGAGCTGTTTTTT. The chain couples TRBV7-9 to TRBJ2-2; 8 nucleotides match TRBD1. The CDR3 runs 15 residues. Unmatched junction bases numbered 9, after V lost 5 bases and J lost 7 bases. Germline lookup yields CDR1 SEHNR and CDR2 FQNEAQ (reference sequence).

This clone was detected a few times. The CDR3 coding sequence is TGCGCCAGCAGGGGAGTGACTGAAGCTTTCTTT. Translated: CASRGVTEAFF. This sequence joins TRBV5-1 and TRBJ1-1; D ambiguous. Trimming pared 5 bases from V and 5 bases from J, leaving 7 bases between. CDR1 and CDR2 from the germline V gene are SGHRS and YFSETQ. The CDR3 covers 11 residues.

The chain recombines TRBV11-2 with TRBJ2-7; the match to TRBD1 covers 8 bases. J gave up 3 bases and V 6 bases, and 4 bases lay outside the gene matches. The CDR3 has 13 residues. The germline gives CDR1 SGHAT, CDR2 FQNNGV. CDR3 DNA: TGTGCCAGCAGGCCGGACAGGGTCTACGAGCAGTACTTC. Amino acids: CASRPDRVYEQYF.

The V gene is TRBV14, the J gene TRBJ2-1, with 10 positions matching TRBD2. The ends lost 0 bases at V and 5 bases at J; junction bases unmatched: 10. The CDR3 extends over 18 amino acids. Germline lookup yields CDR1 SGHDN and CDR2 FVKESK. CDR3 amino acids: CASSQDWPQRGGHNEQFF. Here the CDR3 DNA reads TGTGCCAGCAGCCAAGATTGGCCCCAGCGGGGGGGACACAATGAGCAGTTCTTC.

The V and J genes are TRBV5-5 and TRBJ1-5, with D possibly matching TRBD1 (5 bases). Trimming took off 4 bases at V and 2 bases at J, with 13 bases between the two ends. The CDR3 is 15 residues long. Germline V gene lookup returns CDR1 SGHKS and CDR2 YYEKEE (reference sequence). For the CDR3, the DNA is TGTGCCAGCAGCCGCGATCAGGGTCGCAATCAGCCCCAGCATTTT. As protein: CASSRDQGRNQPQHF.

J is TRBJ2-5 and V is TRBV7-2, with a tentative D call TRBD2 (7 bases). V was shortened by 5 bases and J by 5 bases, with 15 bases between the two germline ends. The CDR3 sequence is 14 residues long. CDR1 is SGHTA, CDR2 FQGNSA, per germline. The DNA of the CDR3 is TGTGCCAGCAGCCCCGGTGGCGGGGGCGAGACCCAGTACTTC. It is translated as CASSPGGGGETQYF.

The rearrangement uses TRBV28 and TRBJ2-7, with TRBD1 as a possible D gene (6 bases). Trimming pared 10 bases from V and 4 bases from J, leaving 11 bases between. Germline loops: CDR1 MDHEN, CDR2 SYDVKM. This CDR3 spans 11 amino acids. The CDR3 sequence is CATSGVYEQYF. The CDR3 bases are TGTGCCACCTCAGGGGTATACGAGCAGTACTTC.